One sample yielded the 7 T cell receptor beta chains listed below, sequenced in a study of T cells in Graves' hyperthyroidism and ophthalmopathy. Amplification of TCR beta CDR3 regions used RNA as the template. The study used the HTBI primer set for a first-round RT-PCR of the TCR CDR3. TCRdb reanalysed the multiplex PCR reads using MiXCR and keeps one entry per CDR3 protein. Of about 740,000 distinct CDR3 sequences in the sample, around 15% were seen once. The source material was blood. All receptors come from a woman aged 18-35 years with Graves' hyperthyroidism.

This clonotype was seen a handful of times. V is TRBV24-1 and J is TRBJ1-5, with TRBD1 matching over 8 bases. The CDR3 is 15 residues long. In germline, CDR1 is KGHDR, CDR2 SFDVKD. V was clipped by 10 bases and J by 5 bases; unmatched bases: 12. The CDR3 loop reads CATSKGRGQHQPQHF. In DNA, the CDR3 is TGTGCCACTTCGAAAGGCAGGGGGCAACATCAGCCCCAGCATTTT.

A few counts support this clonotype. This chain joins TRBV13 and TRBJ2-2; 8 nucleotides line up with TRBD2. J was trimmed by 3 bases and V by 5 bases; bases with no gene match: 14. This CDR3 is 18 amino acids long. Germline-derived CDR1 and CDR2 are PRHDT and FYEKMQ (reference sequence). In DNA form, the CDR3 reads TGTGCCAGCAGCCTGATCGGGACTAGGAAAAAGGACACCGGGGAGCTGTTTTTT. Its protein is CASSLIGTRKKDTGELFF.

In its sample, this clonotype was seen many times. This chain links TRBV20-1 with TRBJ2-7; 9 nucleotides agree with TRBD2. Germline V gene sequence: CDR1 DFQATT, CDR2 SNEGSKA (reference sequence). V lost 6 bases and J lost 6; bases outside the gene matches: 15. This CDR3 region has 15 residues. The CDR3 protein is CSARRGYSGSGEQYF. The CDR3 DNA follows: TGCAGTGCCCGAAGGGGATATAGCGGGAGCGGCGAGCAGTACTTC.

The V call is TRBV11-3, the J call TRBJ2-7, with 8 bases identical to TRBD1. Looked up from germline, CDR1 is SGHNT and CDR2 is YENEEA. The V gene end was trimmed by 3 bases and the J gene end by 3 bases; junction bases not matched to a gene: 7. The CDR3 is 15 amino acids. The CDR3 region is CASSLGTGPIYEQYF. CDR3 coding DNA: TGTGCCAGCAGCTTGGGGACAGGCCCTATCTACGAGCAGTACTTC.

Here the CDR3 DNA reads TGTGCCAGCAGCGACAGCTTCTGGGACACTGAAGCTTTCTTT. It is translated as CASSDSFWDTEAFF. The rearrangement links TRBV6-2 or TRBV6-3 to TRBJ1-1, with D perhaps TRBD1 (5 bases). With 6 bases removed from V and 3 bases from J, the gap between germline ends came to 14 bases. The germline V gene has CDR1 MNHEY and CDR2 SVGEGT. The CDR3 covers 14 residues.

CDR3 region: CASSQGDLGDTEAFF. The CDR3 region has the DNA TGCGCCAGCAGCCAAGGGGATCTCGGGGACACTGAAGCTTTCTTT. The chain combines TRBV4-3 with TRBJ1-1, with no clear D. Germline lookup yields CDR1 LGHNA and CDR2 YSLEER. Trimming shortened V by 1 base and J by 3 bases, and 12 bases separated the two germline ends. The CDR3 extends over 15 amino acids.

At least ten counts were recorded for this clonotype. The chain recombines TRBV12-3 or TRBV12-4 with TRBJ1-1; D might be TRBD1 (5 bases). CDR3 length equals 12 residues. Trimming took 8 bases from V and 4 from J, leaving 11 bases between them. CDR3 in DNA: TGTGCCAGCTCGGGGACGTTCACTGAAGCTTTCTTT. Translated, it gives CASSGTFTEAFF.